Listed below are T cell receptor beta chains from one sample, sequenced in a study of T cells after yellow fever vaccination. Each CDR3 protein gets one entry after TCRdb re-called the 5' RACE reads with MiXCR. The sample includes around 360,000 distinct CDR3 sequences, roughly 10% of them seen just once. Material: PBMCs, obtained on the day of the first yellow fever vaccination. These receptor sequences come from a man between 18 and 29 years old who received the YFV17D yellow fever vaccine. CDR3s include the opening cysteine and the closing phenylalanine or tryptophan. Each record gives: V gene, D gene, clone size, J gene, CDR3 protein, CDR3 DNA. The D gene is left open where the match is weak. The size of a clone is reported for some rows only, either as once, few or many, or as a class for expanded clones.

TRBV12-3/TRBV12-4,TRBD2,-,TRBJ2-5,CASSFVGLGETQYF,TGTGCCAGCAGTTTTGTGGGACTAGGAGAGACCCAGTACTTC
TRBV4-2,-,-,TRBJ2-5,CASSQVRAGETQYF,TGTGCCAGCAGCCAAGTGCGGGCCGGAGAGACCCAGTACTTC
TRBV18,-,-,TRBJ2-1,CASSPIGSGPYNEQFF,TGTGCCAGCTCACCTATCGGCTCTGGGCCCTACAATGAGCAGTTCTTC
TRBV21-1,-,-,TRBJ2-7,CASIQPGYYEQYF,TGTGCCAGCATCCAGCCGGGTTACTACGAGCAGTACTTC
TRBV20-1,TRBD1,few,TRBJ1-1,CSAREGAKDTEAFF,TGCAGTGCTAGGGAGGGGGCGAAGGACACTGAAGCTTTCTTT
TRBV12-3/TRBV12-4,-,few,TRBJ1-2,CASSFAGFNYGYTF,TGTGCCAGCAGTTTTGCGGGTTTTAACTATGGCTACACCTTC
TRBV5-1,-,-,TRBJ2-1,CASSLDNGVDEQFF,TGCGCCAGCAGCTTGGATAATGGCGTTGATGAGCAGTTCTTC
TRBV7-2,-,-,TRBJ1-6,CASSLARQGRSPLHF,TGTGCCAGCAGCTTAGCGAGGCAGGGGAGGTCACCCCTCCACTTT
TRBV21-1,-,few,TRBJ2-3,CASSTALAGGLEDTQYF,TGTGCCAGCAGCACTGCCTTAGCGGGGGGCCTCGAAGATACGCAGTATTTT
TRBV2,-,many,TRBJ2-1,CASKADPWNEQFF,TGTGCCAGCAAGGCGGACCCATGGAATGAGCAGTTCTTC
TRBV12-3/TRBV12-4,-,-,TRBJ2-7,CASSFITSEQYF,TGTGCCAGCAGTTTTATTACATCCGAGCAGTACTTC
TRBV11-2,-,-,TRBJ1-2,CASSSPRTFYGYTF,TGTGCCAGCAGCTCGCCCCGGACCTTCTATGGCTACACCTTC
TRBV29-1,-,-,TRBJ2-7,CSVVLLNHYEQYF,TGCAGCGTTGTACTCCTAAACCACTACGAGCAGTACTTC
TRBV4-1,TRBD1,-,TRBJ2-1,CASSQVSSWTGDYNEQFF,TGCGCCAGCAGCCAAGTAAGTTCCTGGACAGGGGACTACAATGAGCAGTTCTTC
TRBV3-1,-,-,TRBJ2-7,CASSQVNEQYF,TGTGCCAGCAGCCAAGTTAACGAGCAGTACTTC
TRBV6-5,TRBD1,few,TRBJ1-2,CASSYSIRGSYTF,TGTGCCAGCAGTTACTCGATCAGGGGGAGTTACACCTTC
TRBV9,-,few,TRBJ2-2,CASSVVTNTGELFF,TGTGCCAGCAGCGTAGTAACCAACACCGGGGAGCTGTTTTTT
TRBV5-5,-,few,TRBJ2-3,CASSFTSWSTDTQYF,TGTGCCAGCAGCTTCACTAGCTGGAGCACAGATACGCAGTATTTT
TRBV6-2/TRBV6-3,-,-,TRBJ2-5,CASSYSKRVRWQETQYF,TGTGCCAGCAGTTACTCGAAAAGGGTCCGATGGCAAGAGACCCAGTACTTC
TRBV7-6,TRBD2,few,TRBJ2-3,CASSPGTSGGADTQYF,TGTGCCAGCAGCCCGGGGACTAGCGGGGGGGCAGATACGCAGTATTTT
TRBV4-1,TRBD1,-,TRBJ1-1,CASSQTGGTTEAFF,TGCGCCAGCAGCCAAACAGGGGGTACCACTGAAGCTTTCTTT
TRBV27,TRBD1,few,TRBJ1-2,CASSSPGTGNGYTF,TGTGCCAGCAGTTCCCCAGGGACAGGGAATGGCTACACCTTC
TRBV7-9,-,-,TRBJ2-3,CASSLVEGLTDTQYF,TGTGCCAGCAGCTTAGTCGAGGGTCTCACAGATACGCAGTATTTT
TRBV4-3,-,-,TRBJ2-6,CASSIQGGYGGANVLTF,TGCGCCAGCAGCATACAGGGAGGCTATGGTGGGGCCAACGTCCTGACTTTC
TRBV6-6,-,few,TRBJ1-2,CASSSSTEYGYTF,TGTGCCAGCAGTTCGTCGACTGAATATGGCTACACCTTC
TRBV29-1,-,-,TRBJ1-1,CSDFTGSAEAFF,TGCAGCGATTTTACAGGGAGCGCTGAAGCTTTCTTT
TRBV7-2,-,few,TRBJ2-7,CASSLAQDSYEQYF,TGTGCCAGCAGCTTAGCCCAAGACTCCTACGAGCAGTACTTC
TRBV5-1,-,few,TRBJ1-2,CASGEEPFYGYTF,TGCGCCAGCGGCGAGGAGCCCTTCTATGGCTACACCTTC
TRBV5-1,TRBD1,-,TRBJ2-7,CASSSGQVPYEQYF,TGCGCCAGCAGCTCGGGACAGGTCCCCTACGAGCAGTACTTC
TRBV10-2,-,-,TRBJ2-7,CASSAGQAYEQYF,TGCGCCAGCAGTGCGGGTCAAGCCTACGAGCAGTACTTC
TRBV6-1,TRBD1,few,TRBJ1-5,CASSQTGQEQPQHF,TGTGCCAGCAGTCAGACAGGGCAGGAACAGCCCCAGCATTTT
TRBV7-2,-,-,TRBJ2-1,CASSLAGRRFGEQFF,TGTGCCAGCAGCTTAGCGGGGCGTCGTTTCGGTGAGCAGTTCTTC
TRBV7-2,TRBD2,-,TRBJ2-4,CASSVRLAGFLGNIQYF,TGTGCCAGCAGCGTCCGACTAGCGGGCTTTCTGGGAAACATTCAGTACTTC
TRBV29-1,TRBD1,many,TRBJ1-2,CSVSQGAWGYTF,TGCAGCGTTTCACAGGGGGCGTGGGGCTACACCTTC
TRBV3-1,-,-,TRBJ1-5,CATCPGAGFNQPQHF,TGTGCCACCTGCCCGGGGGCAGGCTTCAATCAGCCCCAGCATTTT
TRBV29-1,-,few,TRBJ2-2,CSVGYEGLTGELFF,TGCAGCGTCGGATACGAAGGCCTCACCGGGGAGCTGTTTTTT
TRBV11-1,TRBD1,-,TRBJ2-1,CASSSDRGRLGRYNEQFF,TGTGCCAGCAGCTCGGACAGGGGGCGCTTGGGCCGCTACAATGAGCAGTTCTTC
TRBV7-9,-,-,TRBJ1-1,CASRVEGVRTEAFF,TGTGCCAGCAGGGTAGAAGGGGTGAGAACTGAAGCTTTCTTT
TRBV4-1,-,few,TRBJ1-1,CASSRYLNTEAFF,TGCGCCAGCAGCCGTTACCTGAACACTGAAGCTTTCTTT
TRBV6-2/TRBV6-3,TRBD1,few,TRBJ1-1,CATQGDGNTEAFF,TGTGCCACCCAGGGGGACGGGAACACTGAAGCTTTCTTT
TRBV19,-,few,TRBJ2-2,CASSPRGQPNTGELFF,TGTGCCAGTAGTCCCCGAGGACAGCCGAACACCGGGGAGCTGTTTTTT
TRBV20-1,TRBD2,-,TRBJ2-3,CSAPVLSGTSGITDTQYF,TGCAGTGCCCCCGTCCTTTCCGGGACTAGCGGGATCACAGATACGCAGTATTTT
TRBV5-1,-,-,TRBJ2-1,CASSLPLPTLNEQFF,TGCGCCAGCAGCTTGCCTCTCCCTACCCTCAATGAGCAGTTCTTC
TRBV6-1,-,-,TRBJ1-1,CASSELGVMNTEAFF,TGTGCCAGCAGTGAGCTGGGGGTGATGAACACTGAAGCTTTCTTT
TRBV9,TRBD1,-,TRBJ2-6,CASSDLPGQGASGANVLTF,TGTGCCAGCAGCGATTTACCGGGACAGGGGGCCAGTGGGGCCAACGTCCTGACTTTC
TRBV20-1,TRBD1,-,TRBJ1-5,CSARDGPPTGALNQPQHF,TGCAGTGCTAGAGATGGACCTCCCACAGGGGCCCTAAATCAGCCCCAGCATTTT
TRBV20-1,TRBD1,few,TRBJ1-6,CSAPQGADSPLHF,TGCAGTGCTCCCCAGGGGGCGGATTCACCCCTCCACTTT
TRBV7-9,-,-,TRBJ2-1,CASSQTRRGNEQFF,TGTGCCAGCAGCCAAACCAGAAGGGGGAATGAGCAGTTCTTC
TRBV14,-,few,TRBJ1-6,CASSLGPLSPLHF,TGTGCCAGCAGCCTCGGGCCGCTTTCACCCCTCCACTTT
TRBV18,-,-,TRBJ1-1,CASSLGSGNTNTEAFF,TGTGCCAGCTCACTGGGATCGGGTAATACGAACACTGAAGCTTTCTTT
TRBV5-1,-,-,TRBJ1-4,CASSSGGYEKLFF,TGCGCCAGCAGCTCCGGTGGGTATGAAAAACTGTTTTTT
TRBV7-6,TRBD2,-,TRBJ2-1,CASSLRGPSGSYNEQFF,TGTGCCAGCAGCTTGAGGGGCCCTAGCGGGTCCTACAATGAGCAGTTCTTC
TRBV9,-,many,TRBJ1-6,CASTITGSTPLHF,TGTGCCAGCACTATTACAGGGTCTACACCCCTCCACTTT
TRBV5-1,TRBD1,-,TRBJ1-2,CASSLAPRDRGYGYTF,TGCGCCAGCAGCTTGGCCCCCCGTGACAGGGGTTATGGCTACACCTTC
TRBV29-1,TRBD1,many,TRBJ2-1,CSVVGTGYNEQFF,TGCAGCGTTGTCGGGACAGGTTACAATGAGCAGTTCTTC
TRBV5-1,-,few,TRBJ2-3,CASSDESGGRTQYF,TGCGCCAGCAGCGACGAATCGGGGGGCCGTACGCAGTATTTT
TRBV6-2/TRBV6-3,-,-,TRBJ2-3,CASRGRIDTQYF,TGTGCCAGCAGGGGACGGATCGATACGCAGTATTTT